These 28 T cell receptor beta chains share one sample of origin, sequenced in a study of Graves' ophthalmopathy and Graves' hyperthyroidism (dated by TCRdb to 2017 to 2018). This sample was sequenced with an Illumina HiSeq 2000. For repertoire sequencing, TCR beta CDR3 regions were amplified from RNA transcripts. HTBI primers and the Qiagen OneStep RT-PCR kit were used in a first-round RT-PCR, which was followed by a second-round multiplex PCR, size selection and purification. TCRdb reworked the public reads: Q25 trimming with fastp, MiXCR clone assembly, productive beta chains retained. Records with the same CDR3 protein are collapsed into one entry carrying the most frequent genes and DNA. The sample contains about 700,000 distinct CDR3 sequences, around 40% of them found a single time. The ten largest account for less than 55% of the sample. The material sequenced was peripheral blood. The receptors were sampled from an adult man with Graves' ophthalmopathy.

This clonotype has ten or more counts. The chain is built from TRBV10-3 and TRBJ2-7; the match to TRBD1 covers 8 bases. V lost 10 bases and J lost 4; bases outside the gene matches: 12. The CDR3 loop spans 14 amino acids. Looked up from germline, CDR1 is ENHRY and CDR2 is SYGVKD. CDR3 region: CATTERTGKYEQYF. The DNA of the CDR3 is TGTGCCACCACCGAGCGGACAGGGAAGTACGAGCAGTACTTC.

The chain couples TRBV7-9 to TRBJ1-5; D ambiguous. Trimming left V 6 bases short and J 6 bases short, with 15 bases between. The CDR3 totals 14 residues. CDR1 and CDR2 from the germline V gene are SEHNR and FQNEAQ (reference sequence). The CDR3 nucleotides are TGTGCCAGCAGTTTGGTGCAGCTACGTCAGCCCCAGCATTTT. This codes for CASSLVQLRQPQHF.

The chain has TRBV20-1 and TRBJ2-5, with D perhaps TRBD2 (6 bases). The V gene lost 3 bases and the J gene lost 5 bases, with 13 bases spanning the gap. This CDR3 comprises 13 residues. Germline CDR1 is DFQATT and CDR2 is SNEGSKA (reference sequence). CDR3 in amino acids: CSARVSGVETQYF. In nucleotides, the CDR3 is TGCAGTGCTAGGGTTTCGGGAGTCGAGACCCAGTACTTC.

The count of this clonotype is one. A junction end diverges from the germline sequence, so it may reflect a read error. This chain joins TRBV25-1 and TRBJ2-2; 8 bases are a match to TRBD1. CDR3 size: 14 residues. CDR1 is MGHDK, CDR2 SYGVNS, per germline. This CDR3 reads CAISEGQGNGELFF. CDR3 coding DNA: TGTGCCATCAGTGAAGGACAGGGCAACGGGGAGCTGTTTTTT.

The V call is TRBV29-1, the J call TRBJ2-7; no reliable D call. The V end was cut by 8 bases, the J end by 3 bases, with 11 bases between. Per the germline V gene, CDR1 is SQVTM and CDR2 is ANQGSEA. The length of the CDR3 is 11 residues. The CDR3 loop is CSLEPHYEQYF. CDR3 DNA: TGCAGCTTGGAGCCGCACTACGAGCAGTACTTC.

The V call is TRBV6-6, the J call TRBJ2-7; TRBD1 matches at 7 bases. The CDR3 loop spans 17 amino acids. The germline V gene has CDR1 MNHNY and CDR2 SVGAGI (reference sequence). The J segment lost 1 base and the V segment lost 2 bases, leaving 11 bases of the junction unmatched. The CDR3 nucleotides read TGTGCCAGCAGTTACCTAGCTACAGGGGAAGGGTCCTACGAGCAGTACTTC. Amino acid sequence: CASSYLATGEGSYEQYF.

The chain employs TRBV5-1 and TRBJ2-7; 8 bases line up with TRBD2. The V segment lost 5 bases and the J segment 2 bases; nucleotides outside the gene matches: 6. This CDR3 region has 14 residues. CDR1 SGHRS and CDR2 YFSETQ come from the germline V gene. The CDR3 bases are TGCGCCAGCAGGAGGGCGGGAGGTGCCTACGAGCAGTACTTC. Translated, it gives CASRRAGGAYEQYF.

This clonotype was picked up many times. The chain recombines TRBV29-1 with TRBJ1-1; 8 bases line up with TRBD1. J gave up 0 bases and V 8 bases, and 5 bases lay outside the gene matches. The CDR3 loop spans 13 amino acids. Germline V gene sequence: CDR1 SQVTM, CDR2 ANQGSEA. CDR3 DNA sequence: TGCAGCTTCAGGACAGGGATGAACACTGAAGCTTTCTTT. Translating it yields CSFRTGMNTEAFF.

This clonotype appeared a few times. The V call is TRBV2, the J call TRBJ2-3; 8 positions match TRBD1. The CDR3 spans 13 residues. Germline V gene lookup returns CDR1 SNHLY and CDR2 FYNNEI. Germline trimming cut 8 bases from V and 4 bases from J; bases unmatched to any gene: 5. The CDR3 bases are TGTGCCAGCCGACAGGGGATTTCAGATACGCAGTATTTT. Translating it yields CASRQGISDTQYF.

The sample holds many counts of this clonotype. This chain connects TRBV7-8 to TRBJ1-1; D gene ambiguous. Germline CDR1 reads SGHVS; CDR2 reads FQNEAQ. Trimming pared 1 base from V and 0 bases from J, leaving 9 bases between. CDR3 length: 15 residues. The CDR3 DNA sequence: TGTGCCAGCAGCTTAGAGCCCACACTGAACACTGAAGCTTTCTTT. Its protein is CASSLEPTLNTEAFF.

This clonotype was seen a single time. V and J are TRBV10-3 and TRBJ1-1; D call uncertain. V was trimmed by 3 bases and J by 0 bases, leaving 11 bases between them. Germline lookup yields CDR1 ENHRY and CDR2 SYGVKD. The CDR3 spans 15 residues. CDR3: CAISDWVGMNTEAFF. For the CDR3, the DNA is TGTGCCATCAGTGATTGGGTAGGCATGAACACTGAAGCTTTCTTT.

This clonotype was seen a handful of times. The V gene is TRBV7-9, the J gene TRBJ1-1; D ambiguous. Trimming cost V 5 bases and J 1 base, with 8 bases left between them. From germline, CDR1 is SEHNR and CDR2 FQNEAQ (reference sequence). The CDR3 totals 13 residues. The CDR3 sequence is CASSRNTNTEAFF. The CDR3 nucleotides read TGTGCCAGCAGCCGCAACACGAACACTGAAGCTTTCTTT.

Worth noting for this clonotype: This sequence may be a read error, since a much larger clone differs from it by one base. This chain links TRBV7-9 with TRBJ1-4, with 7 nucleotides matching TRBD1. The CDR3 runs to 14 residues. V shed 4 bases, J shed 4 bases, and the junction held 3 bases outside the gene matches. Germline CDR1 reads SEHNR; CDR2 reads FQNEAQ (reference sequence). The CDR3 spells CASSWGQYNEKLFF. The DNA for the CDR3 is TGTGCCAGCAGCTGGGGACAGTATAATGAAAAACTGTTTTTT.

This clonotype was observed once. V and J are TRBV29-1 and TRBJ1-2, with 7 bases matching TRBD1. The CDR3 spans 14 residues. V trimming: 3 bases; J trimming: 5 bases; junction bases outside the gene matches: 9. Germline V gene sequence: CDR1 SQVTM, CDR2 ANQGSEA. CDR3 sequence reads: CSVDPTGRRYGYTF. DNA for the CDR3: TGCAGCGTTGACCCGACAGGGCGAAGATATGGCTACACCTTC.

This clonotype showed up just once. One end of the junction does not line up with germline, which may come from a read error. The chain recombines TRBV10-3 with TRBJ2-3; D is ambiguous. Germline V gene sequence: CDR1 ENHRY, CDR2 SYGVKD. CDR3 length: 14 amino acids. CDR3 DNA: TGTGCCAGCAGTGCCACCCAGAACACAGATACGCAGTATTTT. Its translation: CASSATQNTDTQYF.

V is TRBV29-1 and J is TRBJ1-1; 7 bases align to TRBD1. V was clipped by 1 base and J by 0 bases; unmatched bases: 2. The CDR3 is 14 residues long. CDR1 and CDR2 (germline): SQVTM, ANQGSEA. DNA for the CDR3: TGCAGCGTTGAAGGGACAGGTATGAACACTGAAGCTTTCTTT. This sequence encodes CSVEGTGMNTEAFF.

The V call is TRBV2, the J call TRBJ1-2; D may be TRBD1 (6 bases). The CDR3 contains 15 residues. Deletions cut 5 bases from V and 6 bases from J, with 19 bases between. CDR1 and CDR2 from the germline V gene are SNHLY and FYNNEI. The CDR3 protein is CASSLLHRALDGYTF. The CDR3 nucleotides read TGTGCCAGCAGTTTACTTCACAGGGCATTAGATGGCTACACCTTC.

This clonotype showed up many times. The V call is TRBV10-3, the J call TRBJ2-5, with 7 bases matching TRBD2. The CDR3 covers 14 residues. Per germline, CDR1 ENHRY and CDR2 SYGVKD. With V trimmed by 3 bases and J by 5 bases, 6 bases remained unmatched. For the CDR3, the DNA is TGTGCCATCAGTGAAACGACTAGCCCGGAGACCCAGTACTTC. This codes for CAISETTSPETQYF.

The gene calls are TRBV24-1 and TRBJ2-2; D ambiguous. The V gene lost 1 base and the J gene lost 3 bases, with 14 bases spanning the gap. The CDR3 spans 17 residues. Looked up from germline, CDR1 is KGHDR and CDR2 is SFDVKD. CDR3 protein: CATSDFGREDHTGELFF. Here the CDR3 DNA reads TGTGCCACCAGTGATTTTGGGCGAGAGGACCACACCGGGGAGCTGTTTTTT.

There are many counts of this clonotype. V gene TRBV11-2 combines with J gene TRBJ1-1; D is ambiguous. This CDR3 region has 12 residues. CDR1 SGHAT and CDR2 FQNNGV come from the germline V gene. V was pared by 5 bases and J by 7 bases, with 11 bases between. This CDR3 reads CASSLVRREAFF. The CDR3 nucleotides read TGTGCCAGCAGCCTCGTGAGACGTGAAGCTTTCTTT.

There are a few counts of this clonotype. This sequence joins TRBV7-8 and TRBJ1-4, with 7 bases lining up with TRBD1. J was trimmed by 0 bases and V by 4 bases; bases with no gene match: 11. CDR3 length: 18 residues. CDR1 and CDR2 (germline): SGHVS, FQNEAQ. CDR3 loop: CASSSRPGGSATNEKLFF. The CDR3 DNA is TGTGCCAGCAGCTCCCGGCCAGGGGGGTCGGCAACTAATGAAAAACTGTTTTTT.

The V call is TRBV12-3 or TRBV12-4, the J call TRBJ2-5, with D tentatively TRBD1 or TRBD2 (5 bases each). Trimming removed 0 bases at V and 5 bases at J, with 13 bases between. This CDR3 contains 15 residues. The CDR3 sequence: CASSLAGTADETQYF. Written as DNA, the CDR3 is TGTGCCAGCAGTTTAGCCGGGACGGCTGACGAGACCCAGTACTTC.

This clonotype was seen at least ten times. The J gene is TRBJ1-1, the V gene TRBV29-1; D remains ambiguous. From germline, CDR1 is SQVTM and CDR2 ANQGSEA. Trimming removed 8 bases from V and 7 bases from J, with 17 bases in between. This CDR3 is 12 amino acids long. The CDR3: CSSGFSGGEAFF. The DNA of the CDR3 is TGCAGCTCAGGCTTCTCGGGCGGTGAAGCTTTCTTT.

The V and J genes are TRBV10-1 and TRBJ1-1; D unclear. This CDR3 is built from 15 residues. Trimming took 3 bases from V and 0 from J, leaving 11 bases between them. Germline V gene sequence: CDR1 WNHNN, CDR2 SYGVQD (reference sequence). CDR3 loop: CASSEGGPMNTEAFF. In DNA form, the CDR3 reads TGCGCCAGCAGTGAAGGAGGACCCATGAACACTGAAGCTTTCTTT.

V is TRBV20-1 and J is TRBJ2-2; no firm D call. V dropped 2 bases and J dropped 4 bases, with 11 bases sitting between them. The CDR3 spans 14 residues. The germline CDR1 and CDR2 sequences are DFQATT and SNEGSKA (reference sequence). CDR3 amino acids: CSARHPLGTGELFF. In nucleotides, the CDR3 is TGCAGTGCTAGACACCCTTTGGGCACCGGGGAGCTGTTTTTT.

The chain carries TRBV7-2 and TRBJ1-2; possibly TRBD1 for D (6 bases). The CDR3 length is 15 residues. CDR1 is SGHTA and CDR2 is FQGNSA in the germline V gene. The V end was cut by 1 base, the J end by 1 base, with 10 bases between. This CDR3 is CASSLVGGGNYGYTF. CDR3 bases: TGTGCCAGCAGCTTAGTGGGGGGCGGTAACTATGGCTACACCTTC.

The V and J genes are TRBV5-4 and TRBJ2-7; 7 nucleotides agree with TRBD2. The J segment lost 4 bases and the V segment lost 4 bases, leaving 5 bases of the junction unmatched. The CDR3 contains 13 residues. Germline V lookup: CDR1 SGHNT, CDR2 YYREEE (reference sequence). The CDR3, as DNA: TGTGCCAGCAGCCGCGGGACTACATACGAGCAGTACTTC. Its protein product is CASSRGTTYEQYF.

This clonotype appeared many times. The V call is TRBV19, the J call TRBJ1-5, with D unresolved. Germline CDR1 is LNHDA and CDR2 is SQIVND (reference sequence). V was cut by 3 bases and J by 0 bases, with 6 bases left in between. This CDR3 is built from 14 residues. CDR3 sequence reads: CASSISHSNQPQHF. CDR3 coding DNA: TGTGCCAGTAGTATCTCGCATAGCAATCAGCCCCAGCATTTT.